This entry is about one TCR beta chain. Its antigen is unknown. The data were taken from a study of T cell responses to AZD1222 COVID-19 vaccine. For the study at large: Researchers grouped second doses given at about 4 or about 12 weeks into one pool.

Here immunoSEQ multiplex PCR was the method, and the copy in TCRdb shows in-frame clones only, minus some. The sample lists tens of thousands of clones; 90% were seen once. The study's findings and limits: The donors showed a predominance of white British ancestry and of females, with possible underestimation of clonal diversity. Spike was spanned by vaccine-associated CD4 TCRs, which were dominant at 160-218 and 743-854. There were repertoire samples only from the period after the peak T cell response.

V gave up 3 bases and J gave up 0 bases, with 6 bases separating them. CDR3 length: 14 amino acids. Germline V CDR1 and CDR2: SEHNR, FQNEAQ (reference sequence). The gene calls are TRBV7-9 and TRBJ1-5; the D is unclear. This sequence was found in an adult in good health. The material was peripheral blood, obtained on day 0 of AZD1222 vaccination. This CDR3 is CASSLLYSNQPQHF. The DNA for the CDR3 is TGTGCCAGCAGCTTGTTGTATAGCAATCAGCCCCAGCATTTT.